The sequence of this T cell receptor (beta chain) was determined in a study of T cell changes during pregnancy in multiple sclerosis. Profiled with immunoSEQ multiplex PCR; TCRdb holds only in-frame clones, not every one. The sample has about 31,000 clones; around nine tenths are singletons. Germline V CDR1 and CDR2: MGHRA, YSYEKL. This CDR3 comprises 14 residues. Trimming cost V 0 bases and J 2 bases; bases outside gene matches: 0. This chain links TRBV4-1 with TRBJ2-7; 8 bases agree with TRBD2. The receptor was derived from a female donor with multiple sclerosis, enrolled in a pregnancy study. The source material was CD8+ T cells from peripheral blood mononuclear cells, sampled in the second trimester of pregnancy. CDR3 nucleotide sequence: TGCGCCAGCAGCCAAGATAGCGGGACCTACGAGCAGTACTTC. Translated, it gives CASSQDSGTYEQYF.